Listed below are T cell receptor beta chains from one sample, sequenced in a study of regulatory T cells in long-lasting Graves disease. TCRdb independently ran MiXCR on the multiplex PCR reads; one entry per CDR3 protein. The sample lists 400,000 to 500,000 distinct CDR3 sequences, over 20% occurring once. This specimen was peripheral blood mononuclear cells (PBMCs), taken when the disease was refractory, from a patient treated with antithyroid drugs. All receptors derive from a female donor with Graves disease. Both conserved end residues are part of each CDR3. The order of the fields is J gene, D gene, clone size, V gene, CDR3 protein, CDR3 DNA. The D gene is left open where the match is weak. Size is stated for part of the rows, as once, few or many counts, or as a class when the clone is expanded.

TRBJ2-5 NA few TRBV7-8 CASSLGGTPGLSAQYF TGTGCCAGCAGCTTAGGCGGGACACCGGGACTATCGGCCCAGTACTTC
TRBJ2-1 TRBD2 NA TRBV28 CATKSGRAYNEQFF TGTGCCACCAAGAGCGGGAGGGCCTACAATGAGCAGTTCTTC
TRBJ2-3 NA NA TRBV10-3 CAISPGSNTDTQYF TGTGCCATCAGCCCCGGGAGCAACACAGATACGCAGTATTTT
TRBJ2-7 TRBD1 NA TRBV27 CASSVGGSHEQYF TGTGCCAGCAGTGTAGGGGGCTCGCACGAGCAGTACTTC
TRBJ2-7 TRBD1 NA TRBV15 CATSGGGDRGRYEQYF TGTGCCACCAGCGGGGGGGGGGACAGGGGAAGGTACGAGCAGTACTTC
TRBJ2-7 TRBD2 NA TRBV19 CASSIGSGISYEQYF TGTGCCAGTAGTATAGGTAGCGGGATCTCCTACGAGCAGTACTTC
TRBJ1-3 NA many TRBV7-2 CASSRNYLSGNTIYF TGTGCCAGCAGCCGTAATTACCTCTCTGGAAACACCATATATTTT
TRBJ2-5 NA many TRBV27 CASSLLAGRGPSETQYF TGTGCCAGCAGTTTATTGGCGGGCAGGGGTCCCTCAGAGACCCAGTACTTC
TRBJ1-1 NA many TRBV20-1 CSATKQAGSTEAFF TGCAGTGCTACAAAGCAGGCGGGGTCCACTGAAGCTTTCTTT
TRBJ2-5 NA many TRBV7-8 CASSLATGLETQYF TGTGCCAGCAGCTTAGCGACCGGACTGGAGACCCAGTACTTC
TRBJ2-7 NA few TRBV20-1 CSAPDTKGSYEQYF TGCAGTGCACCGGACACTAAGGGCTCCTACGAGCAGTACTTC
TRBJ1-5 TRBD1 NA TRBV20-1 CSATGTGSSGNQPQHF TGCAGTGCTACCGGGACAGGTTCTTCTGGCAATCAGCCCCAGCATTTT
TRBJ1-5 NA few TRBV7-2 CASSLSNKGNQPQHF TGTGCCAGCAGCTTGTCGAACAAAGGCAATCAGCCCCAGCATTTT
TRBJ1-2 NA NA TRBV7-9 CASSFGGQGYGYTF TGTGCCAGCAGCTTTGGTGGGCAGGGCTATGGCTACACCTTC
TRBJ2-3 NA NA TRBV29-1 CSVEPPGRADTQYF TGCAGCGTTGAACCGCCGGGGCGGGCAGATACGCAGTATTTT
TRBJ2-7 TRBD1 many TRBV10-3 CAISSGTVLYEQYF TGTGCCATCAGTTCCGGGACAGTACTCTACGAGCAGTACTTC
TRBJ2-2 NA NA TRBV3-1 CASSPELLPGELFF TGTGCCAGCAGCCCAGAACTTCTGCCTGGGGAGCTGTTTTTT
TRBJ1-2 NA many TRBV25-1 CASSPYPGGAEDSNYGYTF TGTGCCAGCAGTCCATACCCCGGGGGGGCCGAGGATTCTAACTATGGCTACACCTTC
TRBJ1-5 NA many TRBV2 CASSEDRPGNQPQHF TGTGCCAGCAGTGAAGACCGCCCGGGCAATCAGCCCCAGCATTTT
TRBJ1-2 NA many TRBV15 CATSRALASGGYTF TGTGCCACCAGCAGAGCCCTCGCGTCCGGGGGCTACACCTTC
TRBJ2-4 NA many TRBV6-5 CASSYVGQGAKNIQYF TGTGCCAGCAGTTACGTCGGTCAGGGGGCCAAAAACATTCAGTACTTC
TRBJ1-6 TRBD1 many TRBV3-1 CASSQEDRSGSPLHF TGTGCCAGCAGCCAAGAGGACAGGTCGGGTTCACCCCTCCACTTT
TRBJ2-3 NA NA TRBV20-1 CSARGTGHRTDTQYF TGCAGTGCTAGAGGCACGGGACACCGCACAGATACGCAGTATTTT
TRBJ1-6 TRBD1 NA TRBV11-2 CASRGTGGENSPLHF TGTGCCAGCAGAGGGACAGGGGGCGAGAATTCACCCCTCCACTTT
TRBJ2-3 NA NA TRBV2 CASTPQTGSTDTQYF TGTGCCAGCACACCCCAAACGGGCAGCACAGATACGCAGTATTTT
TRBJ2-7 TRBD2 many TRBV28 CASSYRSGRPSSYEQYF TGTGCCAGCAGTTATAGGAGCGGGAGGCCGAGCTCCTACGAGCAGTACTTC
TRBJ1-2 NA NA TRBV12-3/TRBV12-4 CASSPFLQIANYGYTF TGTGCCAGCTCACCATTTTTACAGATAGCTAACTATGGCTACACCTTC
TRBJ1-2 NA many TRBV28 CASRRGIFNYGYTF TGTGCCAGCCGGAGGGGGATCTTTAACTATGGCTACACCTTC
TRBJ2-5 NA many TRBV28 CASTDRQETQYF TGTGCCAGCACCGACAGGCAAGAGACCCAGTACTTC
TRBJ1-4 TRBD1 many TRBV28 CASRRSGQTGGEKLFF TGTGCCAGCAGGAGATCGGGACAGACAGGTGGAGAAAAACTGTTTTTT
TRBJ2-7 TRBD2 many TRBV12-3/TRBV12-4 CASRLAGYYEQYF TGTGCCAGTCGACTAGCGGGATACTACGAGCAGTACTTC
TRBJ1-3 NA few TRBV20-1 CSATQGLGNTIYF TGCAGTGCTACACAGGGCTTAGGAAACACCATATATTTT
TRBJ2-7 TRBD2 many TRBV27 CASGTDRGGYEQYF TGTGCCAGCGGTACCGACCGGGGGGGCTACGAGCAGTACTTC
TRBJ2-5 TRBD2 many TRBV7-2 CASGLQAGGRETQYF TGTGCCAGCGGACTCCAAGCGGGAGGGCGGGAGACCCAGTACTTC
TRBJ1-3 NA NA TRBV19 CASRRDRAPKNTIYF TGTGCCAGTAGAAGGGACCGAGCGCCGAAAAACACCATATATTTT
TRBJ2-1 NA NA TRBV28 CASSLPGWLTSYNEQFF TGTGCCAGCAGTTTGCCTGGTTGGCTTACCTCCTACAATGAGCAGTTCTTC
TRBJ2-2 NA NA TRBV28 CASGFRVTGELFF TGTGCCAGCGGTTTCAGGGTCACCGGGGAGCTGTTTTTT
TRBJ2-5 TRBD2 few TRBV19 CASSKRSTSGRETQYF TGTGCCAGTAGCAAAAGGTCGACTAGCGGGAGAGAGACCCAGTACTTC
TRBJ2-7 TRBD1 many TRBV12-3/TRBV12-4 CASSLARQGALEQYF TGTGCCAGCAGTTTAGCGCGCCAGGGGGCGCTTGAGCAGTACTTC
TRBJ2-7 NA many TRBV3-1 CASSYHQAYEQYF TGTGCCAGCAGCTACCATCAGGCCTACGAGCAGTACTTC
TRBJ2-3 NA NA TRBV7-9 CASSLGPQDLTQYF TGTGCCAGCAGCTTAGGCCCGCAGGACCTTACGCAGTATTTT
TRBJ1-1 NA many TRBV30 CAWSVRVRNTEAFF TGTGCCTGGAGTGTACGGGTCAGGAACACTGAAGCTTTCTTT
TRBJ1-5 TRBD1 many TRBV20-1 CSASGGQPQHF TGCAGTGCATCAGGGGGCCAGCCCCAGCATTTT
TRBJ1-4 NA NA TRBV7-2 CASSFNGRGDYPSNF TGTGCCAGCAGCTTTAACGGGAGGGGCGACTACCCATCGAATTTT
TRBJ1-5 NA many TRBV20-1 CSAREQGQPQHF TGCAGTGCTCGCGAACAGGGACAGCCCCAGCATTTT
TRBJ2-7 TRBD2 NA TRBV20-1 CSAYQGVSGSYEQYF TGCAGTGCGTATCAAGGGGTTAGCGGGTCTTACGAGCAGTACTTC
TRBJ1-5 NA once TRBV15 CATSSLEPGQPQHF TGTGCCACCAGCAGCTTGGAACCGGGTCAGCCCCAGCATTTT
TRBJ1-3 TRBD1 many TRBV28 CASSFYRGGNTIYF TGTGCCAGCAGTTTCTACAGGGGTGGAAACACCATATATTTT
TRBJ2-2 NA NA TRBV7-9 CASSLTPGGAGELFF TGTGCCAGCAGCTTAACCCCTGGTGGAGCCGGGGAGCTGTTTTTT
TRBJ1-5 NA many TRBV3-1 CASSQTPWGGNQPQHF TGTGCCAGCAGCCAAACTCCGTGGGGTGGAAATCAGCCCCAGCATTTT